What follows are 30 T cell receptor beta chains derived from one specimen sequenced in a study of T cell responses to AZD1222 COVID-19 vaccine. Repertoires were generated with immunoSEQ multiplex PCR, while TCRdb's copy carries only in-frame clones and drops some. This sample has around 190,000 clones, with 88% found just once. Material: peripheral blood, obtained 28 days after the second AZD1222 dose. All receptors derive from an adult who received the AZD1222 COVID-19 vaccine.

The V gene is TRBV10-2, the J gene TRBJ2-7; D may correspond to TRBD1 or TRBD2 (5 bases each). The germline V and J ends were trimmed by 0 bases and 2 bases, with 8 bases remaining between them. The CDR3 consists of 14 residues. The germline gives CDR1 WSHSY, CDR2 SAAADI. The CDR3 loop reads CASSESGETYEQYF. The CDR3 region has the DNA TGCGCCAGCAGTGAGTCGGGGGAGACCTACGAGCAGTACTTC.

The chain combines TRBV29-1 with TRBJ2-3, with D perhaps TRBD2 (5 bases). This CDR3 region has 13 residues. From germline, CDR1 is SQVTM and CDR2 ANQGSEA. V gave up 4 bases and J gave up 0 bases, with 8 bases separating them. The CDR3, as DNA: TGCAGCGTTGCCAGCGGTAGCACAGATACGCAGTATTTT. It translates to CSVASGSTDTQYF.

The rearrangement joins TRBV4-1 to TRBJ1-2, with D tentatively TRBD1 (6 bases). The CDR3 has 15 amino acids. V lost 8 bases and J 4 bases, leaving 20 bases between the germline ends. Germline values: CDR1 MGHRA, CDR2 YSYEKL. The CDR3 protein is CASVGGAGGVYGYTF. For the CDR3, the DNA is TGCGCCAGCGTCGGGGGGGCAGGAGGGGTCTATGGCTACACCTTC.

The rearrangement joins TRBV7-6 to TRBJ2-5; D gene ambiguous. V gave up 5 bases and J gave up 5 bases, with 12 bases separating them. This CDR3 is 13 amino acids long. Per the germline V gene, CDR1 is SGHVS and CDR2 is FNYEAQ. The CDR3, as DNA: TGTGCCAGCAGCACGCGACTCACGGAGACCCAGTACTTC. Residues: CASSTRLTETQYF.

The gene calls are TRBV7-6 and TRBJ2-1, with 10 bases aligning to TRBD1. Unmatched junction bases numbered 4, after V lost 2 bases and J lost 6 bases. The CDR3 is made up of 15 amino acids. Germline lookup yields CDR1 SGHVS and CDR2 FNYEAQ. CDR3 sequence reads: CASSLRGTGVNEQFF. CDR3 nucleotides: TGTGCCAGCAGCTTACGTGGGACAGGGGTCAATGAGCAGTTCTTC. Filled out from reference TRBV7-6 and TRBJ2-1, the complete variable domain reads GAGVSQSPRYKVTKRGQDVALRCDPISGHVSLYWYRQALGQGPEFLTYFNYEAQQDKSGLPNDRFSAERPEGSISTLTIQRTEQRDSAMYRCASSLRGTGVNEQFFGPGTRLTVL.

CDR3 sequence (DNA): TGTGCCTGGAGTGGGGCTCGACAAGAGACCCAGTACTTC. It translates to CAWSGARQETQYF. The chain is built from TRBV30 and TRBJ2-5; D remains unclear. The CDR3 is 13 residues long. From germline, CDR1 is GTSNPN and CDR2 SVGIG (reference sequence). With 1 base removed from V and 2 bases from J, the gap between germline ends came to 8 bases.

This sequence joins TRBV19 and TRBJ1-6, with 9 nucleotides matching TRBD1. J was trimmed by 8 bases and V by 6 bases; bases with no gene match: 8. Germline V gives CDR1 LNHDA, CDR2 SQIVND (reference sequence). This CDR3 is 15 amino acids long. The CDR3 here is CASREPGQGDSPLHF. In nucleotides, the CDR3 is TGTGCCAGTAGGGAACCGGGACAGGGAGATTCACCCCTCCACTTT.

This chain links TRBV3-1 (or the pseudogene TRBV3-2) with TRBJ2-1; D uncertain. This CDR3 is built from 14 residues. In germline, CDR1 is LGHDT, CDR2 YNNKEL (reference sequence). V gave up 1 base and J gave up 4 bases, with 8 bases separating them. Here the CDR3 reads CASSQVSRYNEQFF. The CDR3 nucleotides read TGTGCCAGCAGCCAAGTGTCTAGATACAATGAGCAGTTCTTC.

The chain recombines TRBV19 with TRBJ2-1; the match to TRBD2 covers 12 bases. Per the germline V gene, CDR1 is LNHDA and CDR2 is SQIVND (reference sequence). The CDR3 contains 16 residues. With 6 bases clipped from V and 4 bases from J, the junction kept 7 bases outside the gene matches. CDR3 loop: CASSRRLAGGYNEQFF. For the CDR3, the DNA is TGTGCCAGTAGCCGGCGGCTAGCGGGGGGGTACAATGAGCAGTTCTTC.

The chain uses TRBV30 and TRBJ2-7; D gene uncertain. Trimming stripped 1 base from V and 3 bases from J, with 16 bases between. Germline assignment: CDR1 GTSNPN and CDR2 SVGIG (reference sequence). The CDR3 extends over 15 amino acids. CDR3 DNA sequence: TGTGCCTGGAGTGCCCATAGGCCCCCATACTACGAGCAGTACTTC. The encoded protein is CAWSAHRPPYYEQYF.

This chain connects TRBV6-1 to TRBJ1-4; 8 bases agree with TRBD1. CDR1 is MNHNS, CDR2 SASEGT, per germline. The CDR3 spans 15 residues. V lost 1 base to trimming and J lost 8 bases; unmatched junction nucleotides: 6. The CDR3: CASSEGTGRVEKLFF. CDR3 sequence (DNA): TGTGCCAGCAGTGAAGGGACAGGGCGAGTAGAAAAACTGTTTTTT.

The chain employs TRBV7-9 and TRBJ1-1; D unresolved. This CDR3 has 12 residues. Per germline, CDR1 SEHNR and CDR2 FQNEAQ (reference sequence). Trimming cost V 3 bases and J 4 bases, with 6 bases left between them. CDR3 bases: TGTGCCAGCAGCTTGGTATCCACTGAAGCTTTCTTT. It translates to CASSLVSTEAFF. The whole variable domain, remainder taken from reference TRBV7-9 and TRBJ1-1, is DTGVSQNPRHKITKRGQNVTFRCDPISEHNRLYWYRQTLGQGPEFLTYFQNEAQLEKSRLLSDRFSAERPKGSFSTLEIQRTEQGDSAMYLCASSLVSTEAFFGQGTRLTVV.

This chain uses TRBV10-3 with TRBJ2-3, with a weak D call TRBD1 (5 bases). V was trimmed by 11 bases and J by 2 bases, leaving 14 bases between them. Germline V gives CDR1 ENHRY, CDR2 SYGVKD. CDR3 length: 13 residues. The CDR3 DNA is TGTGCCGTCCTAGGACAAGCCACAGATACGCAGTATTTT. Residues: CAVLGQATDTQYF.

V gene TRBV11-3 combines with J gene TRBJ1-6, with D hard to call. CDR1 is SGHNT, CDR2 YENEEA, per germline. There are 13 residues in the CDR3. V was clipped by 1 base and J by 7 bases, with 5 bases between them. CDR3 nucleotide sequence: TGTGCCAGCAGCTTAGGGGGAAATTCACCCCTCCACTTT. This sequence encodes CASSLGGNSPLHF.

V and J are TRBV6-5 and TRBJ1-5; tentative D call: TRBD1 (5 bases). Germline values: CDR1 MNHEY, CDR2 SVGAGI. V dropped 6 bases and J dropped 2 bases, with 8 bases sitting between them. The CDR3 loop spans 13 amino acids. CDR3 loop: CASSGTRNQPQHF. In DNA form, the CDR3 reads TGTGCCAGCAGCGGGACCCGCAATCAGCCCCAGCATTTT.

This clone was counted a single time. This chain uses TRBV3-1 (or the pseudogene TRBV3-2) with TRBJ2-3, with 8 bases fitting TRBD2. This CDR3 spans 15 amino acids. V trimming: 3 bases; J trimming: 3 bases; junction bases outside the gene matches: 5. The germline V gene encodes CDR1 LGHDT and CDR2 YNNKEL (reference sequence). The CDR3 coding sequence is TGTGCCAGCAGCCAGAGCGGGGGTGGGACAGATACGCAGTATTTT. Its translation: CASSQSGGGTDTQYF.

The rearrangement links TRBV28 to TRBJ2-7; D tentatively reads TRBD1 or TRBD2 (5 bases each). V lost 1 base, J lost 2 bases, and 6 bases lay in between. The CDR3 consists of 13 residues. Per the germline V gene, CDR1 is MDHEN and CDR2 is SYDVKM. CDR3 residues: CASSLSGPYEQYF. The DNA of the CDR3 is TGTGCCAGCAGTTTATCGGGACCCTACGAGCAGTACTTC. Combining the CDR3 with reference TRBV28 and TRBJ2-7 gives the whole variable domain DVKVTQSSRYLVKRTGEKVFLECVQDMDHENMFWYRQDPGLGLRLIYFSYDVKMKEKGDIPEGYSVSREKKERFSLILESASTNQTSMYLCASSLSGPYEQYFGPGTRLTVT.

V gene TRBV29-1 combines with J gene TRBJ1-1; the D gene is possibly TRBD1 (6 bases). The CDR3 sequence is 13 residues long. Looked up from germline, CDR1 is SQVTM and CDR2 is ANQGSEA. Trimming cost V 4 bases and J 5 bases, with 14 bases left between them. The CDR3 sequence is CSVAEGVVTEAFF. The CDR3 nucleotides read TGCAGCGTTGCTGAGGGGGTAGTGACTGAAGCTTTCTTT.

The genes are TRBV6-1 and TRBJ1-5, with TRBD1 matching over 11 bases. The CDR3 has 15 residues. Germline CDR1 is MNHNS and CDR2 is SASEGT. After removal of 0 bases from V and 7 bases from J, the junction contained 2 bases not matched to a gene. The CDR3 sequence: CASSEARTGGQPQHF. The CDR3 bases are TGTGCCAGCAGTGAAGCGAGGACAGGGGGCCAGCCCCAGCATTTT.

The chain joins TRBV6-6 to TRBJ2-1; D gene uncertain. The germline V gene has CDR1 MNHNY and CDR2 SVGAGI (reference sequence). Trimming shortened V by 5 bases and J by 4 bases, and 12 bases separated the two germline ends. The CDR3 runs 14 residues. This CDR3 is CASSNGQAYNEQFF. The CDR3 DNA reads as TGTGCCAGCAGTAACGGGCAGGCTTACAATGAGCAGTTCTTC.

The V call is TRBV19, the J call TRBJ2-3; TRBD1 might be the D (6 bases). The CDR3 sequence is 13 residues long. Germline-derived CDR1 and CDR2 are LNHDA and SQIVND (reference sequence). V dropped 7 bases and J dropped 1 base, with 9 bases sitting between them. DNA for the CDR3: TGTGCCAGTAAAGCAGGGGGCACAGATACGCAGTATTTT. Translated, it gives CASKAGGTDTQYF.

This clone was found once. CDR3 residues: CASSQGGAPDTQYF. Written as DNA, the CDR3 is TGTGCCAGCAGCCAAGGAGGGGCCCCAGATACGCAGTATTTT. The gene calls are TRBV6-5 and TRBJ2-3; D possibly corresponds to TRBD2 (6 bases). Germline-derived CDR1 and CDR2 are MNHEY and SVGAGI. This CDR3 has 14 amino acids. V was trimmed by 6 bases and J by 4 bases, leaving 14 bases between them.

This chain links TRBV12-3 or TRBV12-4 with TRBJ1-2; D may be TRBD1 (5 bases). V was cut by 3 bases and J by 4 bases, with 9 bases left in between. The CDR3 is made up of 13 amino acids. CDR3 DNA sequence: TGTGCCAGCAGTTTCGACAGAATCTATGGCTACACCTTC. It codes for CASSFDRIYGYTF.

This chain joins TRBV7-2 and TRBJ2-2; 7 bases are a match to TRBD2. Germline CDR1 and CDR2: SGHTA and FQGNSA. Losses at the gene ends were 5 bases for V and 0 bases for J; bases not matched to a gene: 6. The CDR3 spans 16 residues. CDR3 amino acids: CASSTLAGTNTGELFF. The CDR3 DNA sequence: TGTGCCAGCAGCACGTTAGCGGGTACGAACACCGGGGAGCTGTTTTTT.

The V and J genes are TRBV5-5 and TRBJ1-2; no reliable D call. CDR1 is SGHKS and CDR2 is YYEKEE in the germline V gene (reference sequence). The CDR3 runs 14 residues. Trimming removed 2 bases from V and 8 bases from J, with 16 bases in between. The CDR3 DNA reads as TGTGCCAGCAGCTTAAACTTCTTGGGGAGCGGCTACACCTTC. Protein product: CASSLNFLGSGYTF.

This chain links TRBV11-2 with TRBJ1-2; no firm D call. The CDR3 covers 13 residues. Germline CDR1 is SGHAT and CDR2 is FQNNGV. Trimming stripped 5 bases from V and 4 bases from J, with 11 bases between. In nucleotides, the CDR3 is TGTGCCAGCAGCAACAACGGATTCTATGGCTACACCTTC. Translated, it gives CASSNNGFYGYTF.

The CDR3 is CARTKGADPNYGYTF. CDR3 nucleotide sequence: TGTGCCAGAACCAAGGGGGCCGATCCTAACTATGGCTACACCTTC. The genes are TRBV2 and TRBJ1-2; TRBD1 agrees at 7 bases. This CDR3 is 15 amino acids long. V gave up 9 bases and J gave up 0 bases; unmatched junction bases: 10. Germline lookup yields CDR1 SNHLY and CDR2 FYNNEI. Full variable domain (outside the CDR3, taken from reference TRBV2 and TRBJ1-2): EPEVTQTPSHQVTQMGQEVILRCVPISNHLYFYWYRQILGQKVEFLVSFYNNEISEKSEIFDDQFSVERPDGSNFTLKIRSTKLEDSAMYFCARTKGADPNYGYTFGSGTRLTVV.

V usage is TRBV18 and J usage is TRBJ2-5; D call uncertain. From germline, CDR1 is KGHSH and CDR2 LQKENI. Trimming shortened V by 5 bases and J by 2 bases, and 9 bases separated the two germline ends. The CDR3 consists of 13 residues. DNA for the CDR3: TGTGCCAGCTCAGACGACATTCAAGAGACCCAGTACTTC. Translated, it gives CASSDDIQETQYF.

CDR3 loop: CASIRLAGGQETQYF. In DNA, the CDR3 is TGTGCCAGCATTCGACTAGCGGGGGGCCAAGAGACCCAGTACTTC. The chain employs TRBV6-5 and TRBJ2-5; 13 nucleotides line up with TRBD2. This CDR3 comprises 15 residues. Trimming at V came to 7 bases and at J to 1 base, leaving 3 bases not matched to a gene. Germline V gene lookup returns CDR1 MNHEY and CDR2 SVGAGI.

This chain joins TRBV10-1 and TRBJ2-1, with 8 bases fitting TRBD2. The germline V gene encodes CDR1 WNHNN and CDR2 SYGVQD (reference sequence). CDR3 length: 17 amino acids. V was pared by 3 bases and J by 3 bases, with 10 bases of the junction left unmatched. In DNA, the CDR3 is TGCGCCAGCAGTGACCGGACTCGAGCGGGGGTCTACAATGAGCAGTTCTTC. Translated: CASSDRTRAGVYNEQFF.